This entry concerns a single TCR beta chain. Its antigen is undetermined. Clones were read by immunoSEQ multiplex PCR, and TCRdb kept only the in-frame ones, dropping some. The table shows around 40,000 clones, with approximately 71% occurring only once. The data were obtained in a study of vaccination effects on CD4 cells after COVID-19. Turning to the study itself: A density of around 2 million PBMC per well was used; these cells were cultured with approximately 9.3 IU/ml IL-2 and approximately 10 ug/ml peptides. Study-wide points: Both infection-induced and vaccine-induced clones contracted markedly at late post-vaccination timepoints.

This CDR3 is built from 15 residues. From germline, CDR1 is SGHRS and CDR2 YFSETQ. V shed 5 bases and J shed 5 bases, with 19 bases lying between them. The culture ran for approximately 10 days, and then CD4+ T cells were isolated. Nucleocapsid antibodies stayed negative before and after vaccination, showing no earlier SARS-CoV-2 infection. This chain links TRBV5-1 with TRBJ2-5; D possibly corresponds to TRBD2 (6 bases). The source was CD4+ T cells from PBMCs cultured without peptide, collected before COVID-19 vaccination. The receptor was isolated from a human donor who received a COVID-19 vaccine. The CDR3, as DNA: TGCGCCAGCAGTTCCGGGACTGGATTGACGGAGACCCAGTACTTC. Encoded protein: CASSSGTGLTETQYF. Full variable domain (remainder filled in from reference TRBV5-1 and TRBJ2-5): KAGVTQTPRYLIKTRGQQVTLSCSPISGHRSVSWYQQTPGQGLQFLFEYFSETQRNKGNFPGRFSGRQFSNSRSEMNVSTLELGDSALYLCASSSGTGLTETQYFGPGTRLLVL.